The rows below give T cell receptor beta chains drawn from one sample of a study of Graves' ophthalmopathy and Graves' hyperthyroidism. TCRdb itself ran the multiplex PCR reads through MiXCR, one entry per CDR3 protein. The repertoire holds 650,000 to 800,000 distinct CDR3 sequences, with over 40% as singletons. Sequencing was performed on peripheral blood. The receptors here all came from an adult man with Graves' ophthalmopathy. Both conserved end residues are part of each CDR3. Fields, in order: clone size, J gene, V gene, CDR3 protein. Clone size appears in some rows only: once, few, many, or a class for an expanded clone.

clone size: many; J gene: TRBJ1-5; V gene: TRBV7-8; CDR3 protein: CASSLVPNSNQPQHF
clone size: many; J gene: TRBJ2-7; V gene: TRBV14; CDR3 protein: CASSQAFSGGTYEQYF
clone size: .; J gene: TRBJ1-1; V gene: TRBV19; CDR3 protein: CATRDRDYTEAFF
clone size: many; J gene: TRBJ2-2; V gene: TRBV19; CDR3 protein: CASSILETGELFF
clone size: many; J gene: TRBJ2-5; V gene: TRBV7-9; CDR3 protein: CASSPGTGGEETQYF
clone size: many; J gene: TRBJ1-6; V gene: TRBV6-5; CDR3 protein: CASSWGQHNSPLHF
clone size: .; J gene: TRBJ2-2; V gene: TRBV2; CDR3 protein: CASSAASGGLFF
clone size: .; J gene: TRBJ1-5; V gene: TRBV11-2; CDR3 protein: CASSPFRDKGDQPQHF
clone size: .; J gene: TRBJ1-1; V gene: TRBV29-1; CDR3 protein: CSVERGEASTEAFF
clone size: .; J gene: TRBJ2-2; V gene: TRBV7-3; CDR3 protein: CASSPPGRYTGELFF
clone size: few; J gene: TRBJ2-5; V gene: TRBV4-1; CDR3 protein: CASSQLTGVGWETQYF
clone size: .; J gene: TRBJ1-1; V gene: TRBV29-1; CDR3 protein: CSDRGLGNTEAFF
clone size: many; J gene: TRBJ1-5; V gene: TRBV29-1; CDR3 protein: CSVGTGRQPQHF
clone size: few; J gene: TRBJ2-7; V gene: TRBV4-1; CDR3 protein: CASTDSYSYEQYF
clone size: once; J gene: TRBJ2-2; V gene: TRBV7-8; CDR3 protein: CASSLWAANTGELFF
clone size: few; J gene: TRBJ2-7; V gene: TRBV12-3/TRBV12-4; CDR3 protein: CASSQGAWGLSSYEQYF
clone size: .; J gene: TRBJ2-2; V gene: TRBV11-2; CDR3 protein: CASRFTGTGNTGELFF
clone size: many; J gene: TRBJ1-6; V gene: TRBV29-1; CDR3 protein: CSNFSTERPGDNSPLHF
clone size: few; J gene: TRBJ2-7; V gene: TRBV14; CDR3 protein: CASSQQGGGVYEQYF
clone size: .; J gene: TRBJ1-4; V gene: TRBV29-1; CDR3 protein: CSTWDRGDEKLFF
clone size: .; J gene: TRBJ1-1; V gene: TRBV7-9; CDR3 protein: CASSHYPGQQNTEAFF
clone size: .; J gene: TRBJ1-1; V gene: TRBV29-1; CDR3 protein: CSLGVEAFF
clone size: .; J gene: TRBJ1-1; V gene: TRBV10-3; CDR3 protein: CAISGGSMNAEAFF
clone size: many; J gene: TRBJ1-2; V gene: TRBV5-1; CDR3 protein: CASTGQVGYGYTF
clone size: many; J gene: TRBJ1-1; V gene: TRBV7-8; CDR3 protein: CASSPTAWGSEAFF
clone size: few; J gene: TRBJ2-7; V gene: TRBV10-3; CDR3 protein: CASRTDGSEQYF
clone size: .; J gene: TRBJ1-3; V gene: TRBV12-5; CDR3 protein: CASGLADGPRGNTIYF
clone size: many; J gene: TRBJ1-2; V gene: TRBV9; CDR3 protein: CASSASGYGYTF
clone size: .; J gene: TRBJ1-2; V gene: TRBV20-1; CDR3 protein: CSASGRAEGVYGYTF
clone size: .; J gene: TRBJ2-7; V gene: TRBV7-9; CDR3 protein: CASSEGPGGVSGEQYF
clone size: .; J gene: TRBJ2-6; V gene: TRBV2; CDR3 protein: CATGSYGANVLTF
clone size: few; J gene: TRBJ1-5; V gene: TRBV20-1; CDR3 protein: CSARDSQGGGYNQPQHF
clone size: .; J gene: TRBJ2-7; V gene: TRBV9; CDR3 protein: CASSVALGYEQYF
clone size: .; J gene: TRBJ2-5; V gene: TRBV6-5; CDR3 protein: CASRRTGGEETQYF
clone size: many; J gene: TRBJ1-3; V gene: TRBV2; CDR3 protein: CASSRTGLGGDTIYF
clone size: .; J gene: TRBJ1-5; V gene: TRBV7-9; CDR3 protein: CASSASGQGPQHF
clone size: .; J gene: TRBJ2-5; V gene: TRBV2; CDR3 protein: CASSVSGTSGHQETQYF
clone size: many; J gene: TRBJ2-5; V gene: TRBV6-6; CDR3 protein: CASSPGWETQYF